This T cell receptor beta chain came from a study of T cells in Graves' hyperthyroidism and ophthalmopathy. RNA transcripts were the template for amplifying TCR beta CDR3 regions. TCR CDR3 regions were first amplified by RT-PCR with HTBI primers. TCRdb itself ran the multiplex PCR reads through MiXCR, one entry per CDR3 protein. The table shows about 600,000 distinct CDR3 sequences, with around 13% occurring only once. This clonotype was observed at least ten times. What it recognizes is unknown. Study outcomes and limitations: The model identified upcoming ophthalmopathy a median approximately six months ahead of onset. Stable hyperthyroidism was told apart from ophthalmopathy by a model built on 13 V-J features. Researchers found most expanded thyroid clonotypes above 0.001 in blood as well.

Over 9 ml of fresh peripheral blood supplied the PBMCs. In germline, CDR1 is MNHEY, CDR2 SVGEGT. Trimming shortened V by 2 bases and J by 2 bases, and 11 bases separated the two germline ends. The CDR3 runs to 15 residues. What was sequenced was blood. The clonotype comes from a woman in her fifties or sixties with Graves' ophthalmopathy. This chain uses TRBV6-2 or TRBV6-3 with TRBJ2-3; tentative D call: TRBD1 (6 bases). CDR3 bases: TGTGCCAGCAGTTACCGACAGGCGACCACAGATACGCAGTATTTT. Protein product: CASSYRQATTDTQYF.